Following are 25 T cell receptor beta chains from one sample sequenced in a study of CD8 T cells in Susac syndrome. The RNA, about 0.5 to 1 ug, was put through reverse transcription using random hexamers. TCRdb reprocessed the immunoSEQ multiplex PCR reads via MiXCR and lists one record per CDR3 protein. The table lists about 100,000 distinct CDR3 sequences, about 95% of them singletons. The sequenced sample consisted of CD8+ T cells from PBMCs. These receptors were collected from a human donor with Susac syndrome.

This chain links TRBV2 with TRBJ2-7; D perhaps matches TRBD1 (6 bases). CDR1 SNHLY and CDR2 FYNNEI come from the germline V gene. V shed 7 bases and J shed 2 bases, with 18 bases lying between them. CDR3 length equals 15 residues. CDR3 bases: TGTGCCAGCACCTCAAACCAGGGGCCGACCTACGAGCAGTACTTC. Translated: CASTSNQGPTYEQYF.

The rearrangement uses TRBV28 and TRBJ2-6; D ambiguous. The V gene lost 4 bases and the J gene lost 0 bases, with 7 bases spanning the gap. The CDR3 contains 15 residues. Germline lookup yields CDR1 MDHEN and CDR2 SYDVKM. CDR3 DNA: TGTGCCAGCAGTTCACACAGCTCTGGGGCCAACGTCCTGACTTTC. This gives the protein CASSSHSSGANVLTF.

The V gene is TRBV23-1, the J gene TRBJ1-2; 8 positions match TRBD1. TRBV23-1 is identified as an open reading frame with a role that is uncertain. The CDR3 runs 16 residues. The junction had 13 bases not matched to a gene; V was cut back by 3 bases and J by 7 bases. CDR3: CASSHPRTGLFGGYTF. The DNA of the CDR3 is TGCGCCAGCAGTCACCCTCGGACAGGGCTCTTTGGTGGCTACACCTTC.

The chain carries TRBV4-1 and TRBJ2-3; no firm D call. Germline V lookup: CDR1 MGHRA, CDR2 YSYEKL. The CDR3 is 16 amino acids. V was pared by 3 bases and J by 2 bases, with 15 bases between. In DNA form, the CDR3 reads TGCGCCAGCAGCCAGACGGCTGTAGAATACACAGATACGCAGTATTTT. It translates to CASSQTAVEYTDTQYF.

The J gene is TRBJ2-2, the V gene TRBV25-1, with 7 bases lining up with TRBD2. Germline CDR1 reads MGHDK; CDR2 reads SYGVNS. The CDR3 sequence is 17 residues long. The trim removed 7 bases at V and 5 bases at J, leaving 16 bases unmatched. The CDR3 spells CASTKREAVEGTGELFF. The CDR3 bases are TGTGCCAGCACTAAGCGGGAAGCGGTAGAAGGAACCGGGGAGCTGTTTTTT.

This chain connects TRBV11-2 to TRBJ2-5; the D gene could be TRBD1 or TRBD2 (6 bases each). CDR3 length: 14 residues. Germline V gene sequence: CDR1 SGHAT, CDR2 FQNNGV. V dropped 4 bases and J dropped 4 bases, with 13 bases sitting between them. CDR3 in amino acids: CASSSGAGSETQYF. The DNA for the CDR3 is TGTGCCAGCAGCTCGGGGGCGGGATCAGAGACCCAGTACTTC. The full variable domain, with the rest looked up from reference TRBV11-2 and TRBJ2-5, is EAGVAQSPRYKIIEKRQSVAFWCNPISGHATLYWYQQILGQGPKLLIQFQNNGVVDDSQLPKDRFSAERLKGVDSTLKIQPAKLEDSAVYLCASSSGAGSETQYFGPGTRLLVL.

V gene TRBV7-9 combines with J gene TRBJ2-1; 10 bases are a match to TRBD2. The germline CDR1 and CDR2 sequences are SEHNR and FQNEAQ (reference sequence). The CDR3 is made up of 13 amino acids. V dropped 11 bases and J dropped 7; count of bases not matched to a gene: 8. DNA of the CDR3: TGTGCCGGGGGCGGACTAGCGGCTAATGAGCAGTTCTTC. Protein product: CAGGGLAANEQFF.

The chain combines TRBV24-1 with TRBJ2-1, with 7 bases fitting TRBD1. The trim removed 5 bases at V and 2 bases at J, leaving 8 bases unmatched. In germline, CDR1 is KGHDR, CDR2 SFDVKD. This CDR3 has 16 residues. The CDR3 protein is CATSGSGQDPYNEQFF. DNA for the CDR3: TGTGCCACCAGTGGGTCCGGACAGGATCCCTACAATGAGCAGTTCTTC.

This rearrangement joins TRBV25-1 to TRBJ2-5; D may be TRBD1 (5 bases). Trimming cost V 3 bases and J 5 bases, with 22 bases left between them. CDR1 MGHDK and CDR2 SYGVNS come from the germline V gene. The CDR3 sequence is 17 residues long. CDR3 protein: CASSDSPNVQARETQYF. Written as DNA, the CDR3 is TGTGCCAGCAGTGATTCCCCCAATGTACAGGCCAGGGAGACCCAGTACTTC.

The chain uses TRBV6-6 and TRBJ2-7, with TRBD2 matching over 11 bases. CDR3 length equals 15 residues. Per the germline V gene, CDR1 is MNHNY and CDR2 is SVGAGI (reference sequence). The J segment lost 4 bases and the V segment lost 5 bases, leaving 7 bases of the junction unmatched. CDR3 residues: CASSGTSGYWYEQYF. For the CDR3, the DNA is TGTGCCAGCAGTGGGACTAGCGGATACTGGTACGAGCAGTACTTC.

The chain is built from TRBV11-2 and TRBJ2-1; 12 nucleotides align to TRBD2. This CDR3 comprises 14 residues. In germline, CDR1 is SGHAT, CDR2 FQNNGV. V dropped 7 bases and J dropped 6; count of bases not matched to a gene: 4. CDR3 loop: CASTLAGGPNEQFF. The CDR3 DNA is TGTGCCAGCACCCTAGCGGGGGGGCCCAATGAGCAGTTCTTC.

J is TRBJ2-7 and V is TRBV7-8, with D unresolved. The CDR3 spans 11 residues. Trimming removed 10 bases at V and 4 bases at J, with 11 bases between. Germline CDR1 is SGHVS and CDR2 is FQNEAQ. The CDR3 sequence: CANPRFYEQYF. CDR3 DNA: TGTGCCAACCCGAGGTTTTACGAGCAGTACTTC.

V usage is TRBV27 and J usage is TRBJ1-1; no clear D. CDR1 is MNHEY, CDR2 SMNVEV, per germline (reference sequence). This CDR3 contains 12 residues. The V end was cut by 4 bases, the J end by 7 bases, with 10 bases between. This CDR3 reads CASSSKTNEAFF. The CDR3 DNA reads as TGTGCCAGCAGTTCGAAAACAAATGAAGCTTTCTTT.

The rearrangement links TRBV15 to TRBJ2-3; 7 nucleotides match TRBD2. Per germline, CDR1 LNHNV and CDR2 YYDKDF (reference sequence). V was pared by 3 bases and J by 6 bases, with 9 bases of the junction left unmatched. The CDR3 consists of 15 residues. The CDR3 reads CATSSVEGGYDTQYF. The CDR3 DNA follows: TGTGCCACCAGCAGTGTTGAGGGAGGGTATGATACGCAGTATTTT.

CDR3 sequence: CSAAGTDSNQPQHF. The DNA for the CDR3 is TGCAGTGCTGCCGGGACAGACAGCAATCAGCCCCAGCATTTT. This chain connects TRBV20-1 to TRBJ1-5; TRBD1 aligns across 7 bases. The CDR3 extends over 14 amino acids. The V and J ends lost 5 bases and 1 base, in that order; junction bases with no gene match: 5. Germline V gene lookup returns CDR1 DFQATT and CDR2 SNEGSKA (reference sequence).

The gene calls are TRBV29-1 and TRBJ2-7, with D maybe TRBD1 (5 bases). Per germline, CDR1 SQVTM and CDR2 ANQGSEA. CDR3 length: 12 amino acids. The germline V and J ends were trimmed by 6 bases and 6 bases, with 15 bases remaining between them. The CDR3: CSVTRETGEQYF. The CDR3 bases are TGCAGCGTGACCAGGGAAACAGGCGAGCAGTACTTC.

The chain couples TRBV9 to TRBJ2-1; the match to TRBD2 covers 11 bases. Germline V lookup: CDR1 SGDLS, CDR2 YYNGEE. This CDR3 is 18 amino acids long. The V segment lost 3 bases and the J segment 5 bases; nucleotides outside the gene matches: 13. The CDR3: CASSEPVAGGEVNNEQFF. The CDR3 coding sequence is TGTGCCAGCAGCGAGCCCGTAGCGGGAGGGGAGGTCAACAATGAGCAGTTCTTC.

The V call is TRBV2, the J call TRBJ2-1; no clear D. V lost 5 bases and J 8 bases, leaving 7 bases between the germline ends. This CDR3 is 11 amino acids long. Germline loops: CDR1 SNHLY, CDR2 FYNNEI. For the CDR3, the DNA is TGTGCCAGCAGTTCTCTCCATGAGCAGTTCTTC. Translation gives CASSSLHEQFF.

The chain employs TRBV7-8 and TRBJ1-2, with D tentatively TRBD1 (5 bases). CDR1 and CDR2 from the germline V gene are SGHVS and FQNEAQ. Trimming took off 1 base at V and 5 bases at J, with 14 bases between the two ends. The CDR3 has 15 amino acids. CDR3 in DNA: TGTGCCAGCAGCTTAGGAGTTCGGGGACGATATGGCTACACCTTC. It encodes CASSLGVRGRYGYTF.

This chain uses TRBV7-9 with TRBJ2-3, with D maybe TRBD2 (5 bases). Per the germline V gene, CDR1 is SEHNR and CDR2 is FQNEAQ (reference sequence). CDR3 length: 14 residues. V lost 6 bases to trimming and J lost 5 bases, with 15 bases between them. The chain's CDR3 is CASRPVSRGDTQYF. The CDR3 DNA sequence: TGTGCCAGCAGGCCTGTTTCACGGGGAGATACGCAGTATTTT.

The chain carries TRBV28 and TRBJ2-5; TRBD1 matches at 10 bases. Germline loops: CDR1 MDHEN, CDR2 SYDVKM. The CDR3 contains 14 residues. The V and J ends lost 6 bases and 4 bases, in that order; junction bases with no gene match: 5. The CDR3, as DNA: TGTGCCAGCAGCAGGACAGGGGGGACAGAGACCCAGTACTTC. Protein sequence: CASSRTGGTETQYF.

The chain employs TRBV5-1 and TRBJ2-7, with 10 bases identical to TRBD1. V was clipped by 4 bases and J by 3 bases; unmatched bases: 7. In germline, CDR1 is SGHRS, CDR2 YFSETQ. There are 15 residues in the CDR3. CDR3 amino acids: CASSRPGTGDYEQYF. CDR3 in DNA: TGCGCCAGCAGCCGTCCCGGGACAGGGGACTACGAGCAGTACTTC.

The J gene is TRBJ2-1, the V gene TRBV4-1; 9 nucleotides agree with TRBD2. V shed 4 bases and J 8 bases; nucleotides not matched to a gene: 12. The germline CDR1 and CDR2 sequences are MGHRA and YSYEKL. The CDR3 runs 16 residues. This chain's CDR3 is CASSRPGSGRNDEQFF. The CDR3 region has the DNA TGCGCCAGCAGCCGCCCGGGGAGCGGGAGGAATGATGAGCAGTTCTTC.

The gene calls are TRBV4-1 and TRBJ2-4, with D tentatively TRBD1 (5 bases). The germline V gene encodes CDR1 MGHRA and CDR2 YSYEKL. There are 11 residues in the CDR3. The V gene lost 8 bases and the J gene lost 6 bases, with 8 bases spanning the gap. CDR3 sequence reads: CASQGGNIQYF. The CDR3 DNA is TGCGCCAGCCAGGGTGGAAACATTCAGTACTTC.

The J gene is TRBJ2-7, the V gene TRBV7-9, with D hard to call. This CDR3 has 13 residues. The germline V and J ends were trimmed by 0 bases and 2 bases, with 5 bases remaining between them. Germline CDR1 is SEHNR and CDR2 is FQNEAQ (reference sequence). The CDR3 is CASSLAGAYEQYF. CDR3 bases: TGTGCCAGCAGCTTAGCCGGCGCCTACGAGCAGTACTTC.